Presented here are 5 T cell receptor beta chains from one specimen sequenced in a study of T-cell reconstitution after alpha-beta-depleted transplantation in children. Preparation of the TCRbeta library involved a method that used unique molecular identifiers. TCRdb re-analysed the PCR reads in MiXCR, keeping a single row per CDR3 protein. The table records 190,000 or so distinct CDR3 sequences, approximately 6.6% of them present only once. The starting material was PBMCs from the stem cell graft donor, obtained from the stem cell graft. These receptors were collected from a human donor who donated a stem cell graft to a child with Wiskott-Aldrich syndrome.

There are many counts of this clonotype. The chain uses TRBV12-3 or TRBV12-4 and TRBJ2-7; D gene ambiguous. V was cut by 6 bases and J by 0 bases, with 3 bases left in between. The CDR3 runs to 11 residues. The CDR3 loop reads CASSSSYEQYF. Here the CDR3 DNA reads TGTGCCAGCAGCAGCTCCTACGAGCAGTACTTC.

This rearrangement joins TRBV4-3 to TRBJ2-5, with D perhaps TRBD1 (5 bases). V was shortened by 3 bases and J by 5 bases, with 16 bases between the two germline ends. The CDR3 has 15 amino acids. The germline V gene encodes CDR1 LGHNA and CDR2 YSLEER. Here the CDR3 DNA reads TGCGCCAGCAGCCAGACGAAACAGGCGGCGGAGACCCAGTACTTC. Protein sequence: CASSQTKQAAETQYF.

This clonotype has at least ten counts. CDR3 protein: CASSYGQEQETQYF. DNA for the CDR3: TGTGCCAGCAGTTATGGGCAAGAACAAGAGACCCAGTACTTC. The genes are TRBV6-5 and TRBJ2-5; D is ambiguous. The CDR3 extends over 14 amino acids. Germline loops: CDR1 MNHEY, CDR2 SVGAGI. The V end lost 3 bases, the J end lost 2 bases, and 10 bases lay between the germline ends.

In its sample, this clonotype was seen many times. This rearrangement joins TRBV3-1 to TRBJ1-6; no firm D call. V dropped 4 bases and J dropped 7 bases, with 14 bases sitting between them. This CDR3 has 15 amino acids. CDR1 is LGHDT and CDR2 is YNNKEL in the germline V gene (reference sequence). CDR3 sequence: CASSPLVGRNSPLHF. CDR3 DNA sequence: TGTGCCAGCAGCCCCCTAGTGGGTCGCAATTCACCCCTCCACTTT.

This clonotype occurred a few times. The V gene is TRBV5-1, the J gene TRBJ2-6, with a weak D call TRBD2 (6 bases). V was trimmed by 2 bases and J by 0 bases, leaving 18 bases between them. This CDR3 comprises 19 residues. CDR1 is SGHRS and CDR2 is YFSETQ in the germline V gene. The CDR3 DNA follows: TGCGCCAGCAGCTTAAAGACCACGACTAGGGGCTCTGGGGCCAACGTCCTGACTTTC. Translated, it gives CASSLKTTTRGSGANVLTF. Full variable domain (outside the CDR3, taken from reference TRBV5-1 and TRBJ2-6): KAGVTQTPRYLIKTRGQQVTLSCSPISGHRSVSWYQQTPGQGLQFLFEYFSETQRNKGNFPGRFSGRQFSNSRSEMNVSTLELGDSALYLCASSLKTTTRGSGANVLTFGAGSRLTVL.